This is a list of T cell receptor beta chains from one sample in a study of shared clonotypes between healthy human individuals. Here immunoSEQ multiplex PCR was the method, and the copy in TCRdb shows in-frame clones only, minus some. The top ten clones hold about 25% of a sample with under 850,000 clones, around 92% of them seen once. Sequencing input: naive CD8+ T cells sorted from blood. These receptors were collected from a man aged 25 to 40 in good health. CDR3s include the opening cysteine and the closing phenylalanine or tryptophan. The D gene is left open where the match is weak. Part of the rows lack a size; the others show once, few, many or a class for expanded clones.

clone size: .; V gene: TRBV6-6; D gene: TRBD2; J gene: TRBJ2-7; CDR3 protein: CASTGTTYEQYF; CDR3 DNA: TGTGCCAGCACCGGGACTACCTACGAGCAGTACTTC
clone size: .; V gene: TRBV28; D gene: TRBD2; J gene: TRBJ2-1; CDR3 protein: CASRGLAIYNEQFF; CDR3 DNA: TGTGCCAGCAGAGGACTAGCGATTTACAATGAGCAGTTCTTC
clone size: .; V gene: TRBV2; D gene: .; J gene: TRBJ1-2; CDR3 protein: CASSDRRDGYTF; CDR3 DNA: TGTGCCAGCAGTGACAGGAGAGATGGCTACACCTTC
clone size: once; V gene: TRBV6-6; D gene: .; J gene: TRBJ2-1; CDR3 protein: CASSFPRYNEQFF; CDR3 DNA: TGTGCCAGCAGTTTTCCTAGGTACAATGAGCAGTTCTTC
clone size: .; V gene: TRBV5-1; D gene: TRBD1; J gene: TRBJ2-3; CDR3 protein: CASSPDYRGRFADTQYF; CDR3 DNA: TGCGCCAGCAGCCCCGACTATAGGGGGCGCTTTGCAGATACGCAGTATTTT
clone size: .; V gene: TRBV28; D gene: .; J gene: TRBJ1-1; CDR3 protein: CASSFPGDGGSTEAFF; CDR3 DNA: TGTGCCAGCAGTTTCCCCGGGGACGGCGGTTCCACTGAAGCTTTCTTT
clone size: .; V gene: TRBV18; D gene: .; J gene: TRBJ2-3; CDR3 protein: CASSLPGSPSTDTQYF; CDR3 DNA: TGTGCCAGCTCACTGCCAGGCAGCCCTAGCACAGATACGCAGTATTTT
clone size: .; V gene: TRBV18; D gene: TRBD1; J gene: TRBJ2-7; CDR3 protein: CASSHSRDRGPYEQYF; CDR3 DNA: TGTGCCAGCTCACACTCCCGGGACAGGGGGCCGTACGAGCAGTACTTC
clone size: .; V gene: TRBV4-1; D gene: .; J gene: TRBJ1-4; CDR3 protein: CASSFLILGEKLFF; CDR3 DNA: TGCGCCAGCAGCTTCCTTATACTCGGGGAAAAACTGTTTTTT
clone size: .; V gene: TRBV30; D gene: .; J gene: TRBJ1-4; CDR3 protein: CAGDQGEKLFF; CDR3 DNA: TGTGCCGGGGACCAGGGAGAAAAACTGTTTTTT
clone size: .; V gene: TRBV7-9; D gene: .; J gene: TRBJ2-1; CDR3 protein: CASSPWSRHNEQFF; CDR3 DNA: TGTGCCAGCAGCCCTTGGTCTAGGCACAATGAGCAGTTCTTC
clone size: .; V gene: TRBV7-6; D gene: .; J gene: TRBJ2-7; CDR3 protein: CASSLKETYEQYF; CDR3 DNA: TGTGCCAGCAGCTTAAAGGAAACCTACGAGCAGTACTTC
clone size: .; V gene: TRBV7-2; D gene: TRBD2; J gene: TRBJ2-1; CDR3 protein: CASSLVPSGGVKFF; CDR3 DNA: TGTGCCAGCAGCTTAGTGCCTAGCGGGGGGGTGAAGTTCTTC
clone size: .; V gene: TRBV6-5; D gene: .; J gene: TRBJ1-1; CDR3 protein: CASSYQAGTLGTEAFF; CDR3 DNA: TGTGCCAGCAGTTACCAGGCAGGGACGTTGGGCACTGAAGCTTTCTTT
clone size: .; V gene: TRBV30; D gene: TRBD1; J gene: TRBJ2-7; CDR3 protein: CAFDIDRAGEQYF; CDR3 DNA: TGCGCTTTTGACATTGACAGGGCAGGCGAGCAGTACTTC
clone size: .; V gene: TRBV6-5; D gene: TRBD1; J gene: TRBJ2-5; CDR3 protein: CASRMTGGSLETQYF; CDR3 DNA: TGTGCCAGCAGGATGACAGGGGGCAGTTTAGAGACCCAGTACTTC
clone size: .; V gene: TRBV14; D gene: TRBD1; J gene: TRBJ1-3; CDR3 protein: CASSQGTGLPSGNTIYF; CDR3 DNA: TGTGCCAGCAGCCAGGGGACAGGACTGCCCTCTGGAAACACCATATATTTT
clone size: once; V gene: TRBV4-3; D gene: .; J gene: TRBJ1-3; CDR3 protein: CASSRGPEGGNTIYF; CDR3 DNA: TGCGCCAGCAGCCGGGGGCCGGAGGGTGGAAACACCATATATTTT
clone size: .; V gene: TRBV5-1; D gene: .; J gene: TRBJ2-7; CDR3 protein: CASRRESYEQYF; CDR3 DNA: TGCGCCAGCCGCCGGGAATCCTACGAGCAGTACTTC
clone size: .; V gene: TRBV27; D gene: .; J gene: TRBJ2-7; CDR3 protein: CASSSGTSGYEQYF; CDR3 DNA: TGTGCCAGCAGTTCTGGGACATCAGGATACGAGCAGTACTTC
clone size: once; V gene: TRBV11-1; D gene: TRBD2; J gene: TRBJ2-1; CDR3 protein: CASSLATGLADNEQFF; CDR3 DNA: TGTGCCAGCAGCTTAGCAACGGGACTAGCGGATAATGAGCAGTTCTTC
clone size: .; V gene: TRBV27; D gene: .; J gene: TRBJ1-5; CDR3 protein: CASSLDRINQPQHF; CDR3 DNA: TGTGCCAGCAGTTTAGACAGGATCAATCAGCCCCAGCATTTT
clone size: .; V gene: TRBV7-7; D gene: TRBD2; J gene: TRBJ2-5; CDR3 protein: CASSLEASGSETQYF; CDR3 DNA: TGTGCTAGCAGCTTAGAGGCTAGCGGGAGTGAGACCCAGTACTTC
clone size: few; V gene: TRBV7-2; D gene: .; J gene: TRBJ2-5; CDR3 protein: CASSSSGKTQYF; CDR3 DNA: TGTGCCAGCAGCTCGTCAGGGAAGACCCAGTACTTC
clone size: .; V gene: TRBV27; D gene: .; J gene: TRBJ1-1; CDR3 protein: CASSDRTMNTEAFF; CDR3 DNA: TGTGCCAGCAGTGACAGAACTATGAACACTGAAGCTTTCTTT
clone size: .; V gene: TRBV5-6; D gene: TRBD1; J gene: TRBJ2-7; CDR3 protein: CASSQGQGRYEQYF; CDR3 DNA: TGTGCCAGCAGCCAAGGACAGGGACGGTACGAGCAGTACTTC
clone size: .; V gene: TRBV6-5; D gene: .; J gene: TRBJ2-7; CDR3 protein: CASSKDSYEQYF; CDR3 DNA: TGTGCCAGCAGCAAGGACTCCTACGAGCAGTACTTC
clone size: .; V gene: TRBV7-9; D gene: .; J gene: TRBJ2-7; CDR3 protein: CASRPGAGDYEQYF; CDR3 DNA: TGTGCCAGCAGACCAGGAGCAGGGGACTACGAGCAGTACTTC
clone size: .; V gene: TRBV29-1; D gene: .; J gene: TRBJ2-1; CDR3 protein: CSYVGASDYNEQFF; CDR3 DNA: TGCAGCTATGTGGGGGCTAGCGACTACAATGAGCAGTTCTTC
clone size: .; V gene: TRBV2; D gene: TRBD1; J gene: TRBJ2-3; CDR3 protein: CASSGGQGGYTDTQYF; CDR3 DNA: TGTGCCAGCAGTGGGGGACAGGGAGGATACACAGATACGCAGTATTTT
clone size: .; V gene: TRBV7-3; D gene: .; J gene: TRBJ2-5; CDR3 protein: CASGLGPPGETQYF; CDR3 DNA: TGTGCCAGCGGACTGGGCCCCCCCGGAGAGACCCAGTACTTC
clone size: many; V gene: TRBV7-9; D gene: .; J gene: TRBJ2-1; CDR3 protein: CASSLVVHEQFF; CDR3 DNA: TGTGCCAGCAGCTTAGTGGTCCATGAGCAGTTCTTC
clone size: .; V gene: TRBV7-9; D gene: TRBD2; J gene: TRBJ2-7; CDR3 protein: CASSERGAGEQYF; CDR3 DNA: TGTGCCAGCAGCGAGCGGGGGGCAGGGGAGCAGTACTTC
clone size: .; V gene: TRBV27; D gene: .; J gene: TRBJ2-3; CDR3 protein: CASSGQLHTDTQYF; CDR3 DNA: TGTGCCAGCAGTGGGCAGCTCCACACAGATACGCAGTATTTT
clone size: .; V gene: TRBV28; D gene: TRBD2; J gene: TRBJ2-7; CDR3 protein: CASRDVRAGVNEQYF; CDR3 DNA: TGTGCCAGCAGAGACGTCCGAGCGGGAGTTAATGAGCAGTACTTC
clone size: .; V gene: TRBV4-2; D gene: TRBD2; J gene: TRBJ2-3; CDR3 protein: CASSRRLAGASTDTQYF; CDR3 DNA: TGTGCCAGCAGCCGCCGACTAGCGGGAGCCAGCACAGATACGCAGTATTTT
clone size: .; V gene: TRBV6-6; D gene: .; J gene: TRBJ1-3; CDR3 protein: CASSYSNPDTIYF; CDR3 DNA: TGTGCCAGCAGTTACTCGAACCCGGACACCATATATTTT
clone size: .; V gene: TRBV19; D gene: .; J gene: TRBJ1-2; CDR3 protein: CASTEGYGYTF; CDR3 DNA: TGTGCCAGTACCGAGGGTTATGGCTACACCTTC
clone size: .; V gene: TRBV29-1; D gene: TRBD1; J gene: TRBJ2-7; CDR3 protein: CSVTDRSSSYEQYF; CDR3 DNA: TGCAGCGTTACGGACAGGAGCAGCTCCTACGAGCAGTACTTC
clone size: .; V gene: TRBV7-9; D gene: .; J gene: TRBJ2-1; CDR3 protein: CASSSRTAIGNEQFF; CDR3 DNA: TGTGCCAGCAGCTCGAGGACAGCGATTGGGAATGAGCAGTTCTTC
clone size: .; V gene: TRBV11-2; D gene: .; J gene: TRBJ2-1; CDR3 protein: CASSLVTGFYNEQFF; CDR3 DNA: TGTGCCAGCAGCTTAGTTACAGGGTTCTACAATGAGCAGTTCTTC
clone size: once; V gene: TRBV27; D gene: .; J gene: TRBJ1-5; CDR3 protein: CASSFQGNQPQHF; CDR3 DNA: TGTGCCAGCAGTTTCCAGGGGAATCAGCCCCAGCATTTT
clone size: .; V gene: TRBV6-5; D gene: TRBD2; J gene: TRBJ2-1; CDR3 protein: CASSYSMVLADNEQFF; CDR3 DNA: TGTGCCAGCAGTTACTCAATGGTTCTAGCGGACAATGAGCAGTTCTTC
clone size: .; V gene: TRBV6-6; D gene: .; J gene: TRBJ2-3; CDR3 protein: CATSETGIWGTDTQYF; CDR3 DNA: TGTGCCACATCGGAAACCGGGATCTGGGGCACAGATACGCAGTATTTT
clone size: .; V gene: TRBV6-1; D gene: TRBD1; J gene: TRBJ1-5; CDR3 protein: CATTTGDSNQPQHF; CDR3 DNA: TGTGCCACCACGACAGGGGATAGCAATCAGCCCCAGCATTTT
clone size: .; V gene: TRBV5-1; D gene: TRBD2; J gene: TRBJ2-2; CDR3 protein: CASSLESRENWAGELFF; CDR3 DNA: TGCGCCAGCAGCTTGGAATCGCGGGAGAACTGGGCCGGGGAGCTGTTTTTT